This T cell receptor beta chain was documented in a study of blood T cell repertoires in COVID-19. As for the study in general: Sample material is recorded as cDNA or gDNA derived from T cells, B-cell-depleted T cells, or PBMCs.

In the source study's methods: Reference gene primer amplification in the assay estimated nucleated cell counts. This table comes from immunoSEQ multiplex PCR, and its TCRdb copy is limited to in-frame clones, with some not included. V, J and clone size reflect that table, while D and trimming were determined from the DNA. The sample records roughly 120,000 clones, about nine tenths being singletons. The V gene's germline CDR1 is LGHNT and CDR2 FRNRAP. J gave up 4 bases and V 1 base, and 10 bases lay outside the gene matches. CDR3 size: 18 residues. V is TRBV12-5 and J is TRBJ2-6; 7 positions agree with TRBD1. The origin of this receptor is a man aged 50-59 years with active COVID-19. The sample comprised peripheral blood. CDR3 protein: CASGLGRRGQAGANVLTF. The CDR3 nucleotides read TGTGCTAGTGGTTTGGGCCGTAGGGGGCAAGCCGGGGCCAACGTCCTGACTTTC.